This is a list of T cell receptor beta chains from one sample in a study of siplizumab effects on memory and regulatory T cells. Generated by immunoSEQ multiplex PCR, the TCRdb table keeps only in-frame clones and is missing some. The table lists tens of thousands of clones, around 90% of them singletons. Sample: naive CD4+ T cells sorted from blood. These receptors were taken from a human donor in good health. CDR3s include the opening cysteine and the closing phenylalanine or tryptophan. D genes are given only for firm matches. Only part of the rows carry a size: once, few, many, or a class if the clone is expanded.

V: TRBV19; D: .; J: TRBJ2-5; size: once; CDR3: CASKDSGLKETQYF; DNA: TGTGCCAGTAAAGATAGCGGTCTAAAAGAGACCCAGTACTTC
V: TRBV27; D: .; J: TRBJ1-5; size: .; CDR3: CASSFGRDQPQHF; DNA: TGTGCCAGCAGTTTTGGCAGAGATCAGCCCCAGCATTTT
V: TRBV4-1; D: TRBD1; J: TRBJ1-1; size: .; CDR3: CASSQGTGVVNTEAFF; DNA: TGCGCCAGCAGCCAGGGGACAGGGGTTGTGAACACTGAAGCTTTCTTT
V: TRBV2; D: .; J: TRBJ2-1; size: .; CDR3: CARGGGSSYNEQFF; DNA: TGTGCCAGAGGGGGTGGAAGCTCCTACAATGAGCAGTTCTTC
V: TRBV20-1; D: .; J: TRBJ2-7; size: .; CDR3: CSASAGRQYF; DNA: TGCAGTGCTAGTGCAGGGAGGCAGTACTTC
V: TRBV7-9; D: TRBD2; J: TRBJ2-7; size: once; CDR3: CASSLRLAGAHEQYF; DNA: TGTGCCAGCAGCTTAAGGCTAGCGGGGGCCCACGAGCAGTACTTC
V: TRBV4-2; D: TRBD1; J: TRBJ1-1; size: .; CDR3: CASSQDRGGTEAFF; DNA: TGTGCCAGCAGCCAGGACAGGGGGGGCACTGAAGCTTTCTTT
V: TRBV2; D: .; J: TRBJ1-2; size: .; CDR3: CASSQDRPNYGYTF; DNA: TGTGCCAGCAGCCAAGACAGGCCGAACTATGGCTACACCTTC
V: TRBV19; D: .; J: TRBJ2-1; size: once; CDR3: CASSNPGTGGEQFF; DNA: TGTGCCAGTAGTAACCCTGGGACGGGTGGTGAGCAGTTCTTC
V: TRBV5-6; D: .; J: TRBJ1-2; size: .; CDR3: CASSLDQGLYGYTF; DNA: TGTGCCAGCAGCTTGGACCAGGGCCTCTATGGCTACACCTTC
V: TRBV10-3; D: .; J: TRBJ1-3; size: .; CDR3: CAIRPMTDGNTIYF; DNA: TGTGCCATCCGGCCGATGACAGATGGAAACACCATATATTTT
V: TRBV5-1; D: TRBD2; J: TRBJ2-7; size: .; CDR3: CASSLVGLAAYEQYF; DNA: TGCGCCAGCAGCTTGGTCGGACTAGCGGCCTACGAGCAGTACTTC
V: TRBV6-5; D: .; J: TRBJ2-7; size: .; CDR3: CASSYSKGVYEQYF; DNA: TGTGCCAGCAGTTACTCGAAAGGGGTCTACGAGCAGTACTTC
V: TRBV14; D: .; J: TRBJ1-2; size: .; CDR3: CASSQDRMQPNNYGYTF; DNA: TGTGCCAGCAGCCAAGATCGGATGCAACCGAATAACTATGGCTACACCTTC
V: TRBV15; D: .; J: TRBJ2-5; size: .; CDR3: CATSTQETQYF; DNA: TGTGCCACCAGCACCCAAGAGACCCAGTACTTC
V: TRBV7-9; D: TRBD1; J: TRBJ1-3; size: once; CDR3: CASSWTGAGNTIYF; DNA: TGTGCCAGCAGCTGGACAGGGGCCGGAAACACCATATATTTT
V: TRBV30; D: .; J: TRBJ1-2; size: few; CDR3: CASNLEEGSAYGYTF; DNA: TGTGCCTCTAACCTTGAAGAGGGATCGGCTTATGGCTACACCTTC
V: TRBV4-1; D: TRBD2; J: TRBJ2-7; size: .; CDR3: CASSQGHLAGDDEQYF; DNA: TGCGCCAGCAGCCAAGGCCATCTAGCGGGAGACGACGAGCAGTACTTC
V: TRBV7-3; D: .; J: TRBJ1-1; size: few; CDR3: CASSAMSGNTEAFF; DNA: TGTGCCAGCAGCGCAATGTCAGGGAACACTGAAGCTTTCTTT
V: TRBV2; D: .; J: TRBJ2-5; size: .; CDR3: CASSPLLGQYF; DNA: TGTGCCAGCAGCCCCCTTCTGGGGCAGTACTTC
V: TRBV5-1; D: .; J: TRBJ2-7; size: .; CDR3: CASSLRTPNAPYEQYF; DNA: TGCGCCAGCAGCTTAAGGACCCCGAACGCCCCCTACGAGCAGTACTTC
V: TRBV6-5; D: TRBD1; J: TRBJ1-2; size: .; CDR3: CASSKMDRGAYGYTF; DNA: TGTGCCAGCAGTAAGATGGACAGGGGGGCCTATGGCTACACCTTC
V: TRBV4-1; D: TRBD1; J: TRBJ1-6; size: .; CDR3: CASSQGTGLNSPLHF; DNA: TGCGCCAGCAGCCAAGGGACAGGGCTGAATTCACCCCTCCACTTT
V: TRBV19; D: TRBD2; J: TRBJ2-5; size: .; CDR3: CASRVGGGRALETQYF; DNA: TGTGCCAGTAGGGTTGGTGGTGGGAGGGCCTTGGAGACCCAGTACTTC
V: TRBV6-5; D: .; J: TRBJ2-2; size: .; CDR3: CASKSIAGTGELFF; DNA: TGTGCCAGCAAGTCTATCGCGGGGACCGGGGAGCTGTTTTTT
V: TRBV6-5; D: .; J: TRBJ1-1; size: few; CDR3: CASSYSRGEAFF; DNA: TGTGCCAGCAGTTACTCGAGGGGAGAGGCTTTCTTT
V: TRBV2; D: .; J: TRBJ2-5; size: .; CDR3: CASSEARRSRETQYF; DNA: TGTGCCAGCAGTGAAGCGCGAAGGTCAAGGGAGACCCAGTACTTC
V: TRBV6-5; D: .; J: TRBJ1-1; size: .; CDR3: CASLSSGGVTEAFF; DNA: TGTGCCAGCCTATCCAGCGGGGGGGTCACTGAAGCTTTCTTT
V: TRBV27; D: .; J: TRBJ2-1; size: .; CDR3: CASSSLLTGTNLNNEQFF; DNA: TGTGCCAGCAGTTCGCTCCTGACAGGAACGAACCTAAACAATGAGCAGTTCTTC
V: TRBV12-5; D: TRBD1; J: TRBJ1-5; size: .; CDR3: CASGYPGGDSLYSNQPQHF; DNA: TGTGCTAGTGGTTACCCCGGGGGGGACAGCTTGTATAGCAATCAGCCCCAGCATTTT
V: TRBV7-9; D: .; J: TRBJ2-3; size: once; CDR3: CASSLVAGRRGDTQYF; DNA: TGTGCCAGCAGCTTAGTCGCAGGGCGAAGGGGAGATACGCAGTATTTT
V: TRBV30; D: .; J: TRBJ1-1; size: .; CDR3: CAWSSRPQNTEAFF; DNA: TGTGCCTGGAGTTCGAGGCCACAAAACACTGAAGCTTTCTTT
V: TRBV18; D: .; J: TRBJ2-7; size: .; CDR3: CASSPTVTSYEQYF; DNA: TGTGCCAGCTCACCGACGGTTACTTCCTACGAGCAGTACTTC
V: TRBV28; D: .; J: TRBJ1-2; size: .; CDR3: CASSLEVENYGYTF; DNA: TGTGCCAGCAGTTTGGAGGTCGAGAACTATGGCTACACCTTC
V: TRBV6-6; D: TRBD2; J: TRBJ2-7; size: .; CDR3: CASAQNMGGGEQYF; DNA: TGTGCCAGCGCCCAAAACATGGGGGGGGGCGAGCAGTACTTC
V: TRBV9; D: .; J: TRBJ1-2; size: .; CDR3: CASSVDRNYGYTF; DNA: TGTGCCAGCAGCGTAGACAGGAACTATGGCTACACCTTC
V: TRBV6-6; D: TRBD1; J: TRBJ2-7; size: .; CDR3: CASRSGTGALYEQYF; DNA: TGTGCCAGCAGATCGGGGACAGGGGCGCTCTACGAGCAGTACTTC
V: TRBV6-1; D: .; J: TRBJ1-6; size: few; CDR3: CASSGTAYNSPLHF; DNA: TGTGCCAGCAGTGGGACAGCTTATAATTCACCCCTCCACTTT
V: TRBV6-1; D: .; J: TRBJ1-3; size: .; CDR3: CASRAGNSGNTIYF; DNA: TGTGCCAGCAGGGCAGGGAACTCTGGAAACACCATATATTTT
V: TRBV12-5; D: .; J: TRBJ2-6; size: .; CDR3: CASGPEGHPFSGANVLTF; DNA: TGTGCTAGTGGCCCAGAAGGACACCCGTTCTCTGGGGCCAACGTCCTGACTTTC
V: TRBV6-5; D: .; J: TRBJ1-5; size: .; CDR3: CASSRDGSNQPQHF; DNA: TGTGCCAGCAGCCGGGACGGTTCCAATCAGCCCCAGCATTTT
V: TRBV7-3; D: .; J: TRBJ2-2; size: .; CDR3: CASSPGQINTGELFF; DNA: TGTGCCAGCAGTCCTGGACAGATAAACACCGGGGAGCTGTTTTTT
V: TRBV9; D: .; J: TRBJ1-1; size: .; CDR3: CASSPQPLSNTEAFF; DNA: TGTGCCAGCAGCCCCCAGCCTCTCTCGAACACTGAAGCTTTCTTT
V: TRBV5-1; D: .; J: TRBJ1-5; size: .; CDR3: CASSFGLGNQPQHF; DNA: TGCGCCAGCAGCTTCGGGTTGGGCAATCAGCCCCAGCATTTT
V: TRBV6-5; D: .; J: TRBJ2-2; size: .; CDR3: CASSRSRTGELFF; DNA: TGTGCCAGCAGTCGCTCCAGGACCGGGGAGCTGTTTTTT
V: TRBV7-3; D: .; J: TRBJ1-2; size: few; CDR3: CASSPNDRTDGYTF; DNA: TGTGCCAGCAGCCCCAACGACAGGACTGATGGCTACACCTTC
V: TRBV2; D: .; J: TRBJ1-6; size: few; CDR3: CASSAGSNRGNASPLHF; DNA: TGTGCCAGCAGTGCCGGCTCGAATCGTGGGAATGCTTCACCCCTCCACTTT
V: TRBV7-9; D: TRBD1; J: TRBJ1-1; size: .; CDR3: CASSGGQGNTEAFF; DNA: TGTGCCAGCAGCGGGGGACAGGGGAACACTGAAGCTTTCTTT